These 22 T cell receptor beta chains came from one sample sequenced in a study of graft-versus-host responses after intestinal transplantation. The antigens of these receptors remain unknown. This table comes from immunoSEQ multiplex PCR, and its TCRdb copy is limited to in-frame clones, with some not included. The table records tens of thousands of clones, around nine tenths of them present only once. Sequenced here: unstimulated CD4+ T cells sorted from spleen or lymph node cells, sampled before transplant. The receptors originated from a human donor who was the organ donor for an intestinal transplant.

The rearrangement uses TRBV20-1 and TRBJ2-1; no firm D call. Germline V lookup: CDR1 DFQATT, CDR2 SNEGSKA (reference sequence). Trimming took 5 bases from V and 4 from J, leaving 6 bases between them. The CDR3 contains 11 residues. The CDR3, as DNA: TGCAGTGCTGGCCTGTACAATGAGCAGTTCTTC. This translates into CSAGLYNEQFF.

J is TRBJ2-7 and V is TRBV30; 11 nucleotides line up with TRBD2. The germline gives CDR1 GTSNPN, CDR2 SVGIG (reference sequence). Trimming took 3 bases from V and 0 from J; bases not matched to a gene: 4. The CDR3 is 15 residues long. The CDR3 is CAWSRGLADSYEQYF. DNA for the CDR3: TGTGCCTGGAGCCGGGGACTAGCGGACTCCTACGAGCAGTACTTC.

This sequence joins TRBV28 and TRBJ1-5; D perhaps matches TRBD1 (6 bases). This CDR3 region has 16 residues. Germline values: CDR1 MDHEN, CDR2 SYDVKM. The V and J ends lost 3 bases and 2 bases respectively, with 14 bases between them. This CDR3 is CASSLVRGVGNQPQHF. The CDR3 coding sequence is TGTGCCAGCAGTTTGGTAAGGGGGGTCGGCAATCAGCCCCAGCATTTT.

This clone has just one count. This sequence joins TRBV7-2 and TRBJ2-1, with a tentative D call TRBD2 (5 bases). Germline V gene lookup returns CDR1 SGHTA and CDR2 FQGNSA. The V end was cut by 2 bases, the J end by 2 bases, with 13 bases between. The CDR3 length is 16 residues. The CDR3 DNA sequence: TGTGCCAGCAGCTTAACGAGCGGACCAACCTACAATGAGCAGTTCTTC. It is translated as CASSLTSGPTYNEQFF.

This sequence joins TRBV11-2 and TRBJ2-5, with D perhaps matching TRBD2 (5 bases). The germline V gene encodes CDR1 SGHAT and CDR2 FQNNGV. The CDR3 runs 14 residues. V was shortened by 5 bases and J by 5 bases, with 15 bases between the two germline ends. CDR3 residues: CASSHLEKRETQYF. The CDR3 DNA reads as TGTGCCAGCAGCCACCTAGAGAAGCGGGAGACCCAGTACTTC.

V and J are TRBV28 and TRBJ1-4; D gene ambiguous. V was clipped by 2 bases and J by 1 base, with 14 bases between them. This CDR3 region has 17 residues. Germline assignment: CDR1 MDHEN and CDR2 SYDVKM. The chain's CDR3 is CASSLPGVGLTNEKLFF. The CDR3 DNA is TGTGCCAGCAGTTTACCCGGAGTGGGGTTAACTAATGAAAAACTGTTTTTT. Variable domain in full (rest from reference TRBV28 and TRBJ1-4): DVKVTQSSRYLVKRTGEKVFLECVQDMDHENMFWYRQDPGLGLRLIYFSYDVKMKEKGDIPEGYSVSREKKERFSLILESASTNQTSMYLCASSLPGVGLTNEKLFFGSGTQLSVL.

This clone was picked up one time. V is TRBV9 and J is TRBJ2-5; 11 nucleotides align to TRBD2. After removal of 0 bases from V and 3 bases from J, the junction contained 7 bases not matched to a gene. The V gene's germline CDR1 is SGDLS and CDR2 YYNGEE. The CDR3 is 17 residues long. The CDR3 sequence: CASSVGNSGRAKETQYF. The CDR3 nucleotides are TGTGCCAGCAGCGTAGGAAATAGCGGGAGGGCCAAAGAGACCCAGTACTTC.

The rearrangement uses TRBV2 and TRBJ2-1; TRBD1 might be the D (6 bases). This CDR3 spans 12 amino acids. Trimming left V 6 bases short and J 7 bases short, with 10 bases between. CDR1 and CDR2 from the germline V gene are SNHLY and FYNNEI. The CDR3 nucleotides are TGTGCCAGCAGGGCACAGGGAAATGAGCAGTTCTTC. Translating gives CASRAQGNEQFF.

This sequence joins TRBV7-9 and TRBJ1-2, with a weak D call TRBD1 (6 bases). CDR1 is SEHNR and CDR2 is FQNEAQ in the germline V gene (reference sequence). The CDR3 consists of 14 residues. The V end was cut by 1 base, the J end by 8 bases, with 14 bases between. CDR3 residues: CASSLEGGAKGYTF. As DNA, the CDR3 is TGTGCCAGCAGCTTAGAAGGGGGGGCCAAGGGCTACACCTTC.

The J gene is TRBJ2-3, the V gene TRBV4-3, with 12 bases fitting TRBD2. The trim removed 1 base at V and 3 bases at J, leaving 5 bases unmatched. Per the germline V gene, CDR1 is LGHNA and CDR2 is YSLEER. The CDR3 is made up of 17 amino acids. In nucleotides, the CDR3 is TGCGCCAGCAGCCAAGGACTAGCGGGAGAATTGACAGATACGCAGTATTTT. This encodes CASSQGLAGELTDTQYF.

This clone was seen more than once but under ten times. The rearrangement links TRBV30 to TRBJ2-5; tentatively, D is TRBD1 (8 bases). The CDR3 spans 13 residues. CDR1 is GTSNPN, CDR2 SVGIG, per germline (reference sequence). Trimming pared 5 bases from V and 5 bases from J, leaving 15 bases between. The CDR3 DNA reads TGTGCCTGGGGGGACAGGCGGGGGGAGACCCAGTACTTC. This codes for CAWGDRRGETQYF.

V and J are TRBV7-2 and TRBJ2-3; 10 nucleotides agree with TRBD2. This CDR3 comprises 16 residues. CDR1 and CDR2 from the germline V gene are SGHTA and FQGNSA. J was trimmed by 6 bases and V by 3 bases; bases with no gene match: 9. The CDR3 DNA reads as TGTGCCAGCAGCTTCATGGCTAGCGGGAGAGGTGATACGCAGTATTTT. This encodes CASSFMASGRGDTQYF. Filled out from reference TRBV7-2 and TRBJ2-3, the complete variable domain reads GAGVSQSPSNKVTEKGKDVELRCDPISGHTALYWYRQSLGQGLEFLIYFQGNSAPDKSGLPSDRFSAERTGGSVSTLTIQRTQQEDSAVYLCASSFMASGRGDTQYFGPGTRLTVL.

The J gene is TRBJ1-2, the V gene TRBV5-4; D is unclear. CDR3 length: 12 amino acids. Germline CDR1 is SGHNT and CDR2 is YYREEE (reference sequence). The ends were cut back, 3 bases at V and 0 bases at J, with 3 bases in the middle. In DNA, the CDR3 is TGTGCCAGCAGCTACACTAACTATGGCTACACCTTC. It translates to CASSYTNYGYTF. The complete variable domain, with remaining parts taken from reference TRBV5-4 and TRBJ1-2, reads ETGVTQSPTHLIKTRGQQVTLRCSSQSGHNTVSWYQQALGQGPQFIFQYYREEENGRGNFPPRFSGLQFPNYSSELNVNALELDDSALYLCASSYTNYGYTFGSGTRLTVV.

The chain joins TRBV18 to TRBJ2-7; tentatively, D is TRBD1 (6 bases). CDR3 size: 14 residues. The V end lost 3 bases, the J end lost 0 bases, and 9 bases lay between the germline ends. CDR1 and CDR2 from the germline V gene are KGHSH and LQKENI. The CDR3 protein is CASSPGTFSYEQYF. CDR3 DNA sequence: TGTGCCAGCTCACCTGGGACATTCTCCTACGAGCAGTACTTC.

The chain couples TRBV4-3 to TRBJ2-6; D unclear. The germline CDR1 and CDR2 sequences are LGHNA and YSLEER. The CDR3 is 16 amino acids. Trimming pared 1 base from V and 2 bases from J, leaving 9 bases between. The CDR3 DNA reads TGCGCCAGCAGCCAAGTTGCCACCCCTGGGGCCAACGTCCTGACTTTC. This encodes CASSQVATPGANVLTF.

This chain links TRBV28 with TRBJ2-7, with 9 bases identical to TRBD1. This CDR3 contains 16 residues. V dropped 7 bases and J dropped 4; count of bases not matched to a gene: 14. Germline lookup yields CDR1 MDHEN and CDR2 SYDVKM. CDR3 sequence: CASTTFSGQGLYEQYF. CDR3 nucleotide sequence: TGTGCCAGCACCACTTTTTCGGGACAGGGCCTTTACGAGCAGTACTTC.

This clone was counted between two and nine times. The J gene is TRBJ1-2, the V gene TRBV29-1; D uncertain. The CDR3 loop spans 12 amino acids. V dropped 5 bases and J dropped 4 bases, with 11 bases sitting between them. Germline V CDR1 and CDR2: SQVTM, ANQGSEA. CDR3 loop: CSVREDRYGYTF. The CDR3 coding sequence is TGCAGCGTTCGAGAGGACCGCTATGGCTACACCTTC. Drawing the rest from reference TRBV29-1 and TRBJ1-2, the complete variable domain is SAVISQKPSRDICQRGTSLTIQCQVDSQVTMMFWYRQQPGQSLTLIATANQGSEATYESGFVIDKFPISRPNLTFSTLTVSNMSPEDSSIYLCSVREDRYGYTFGSGTRLTVV.

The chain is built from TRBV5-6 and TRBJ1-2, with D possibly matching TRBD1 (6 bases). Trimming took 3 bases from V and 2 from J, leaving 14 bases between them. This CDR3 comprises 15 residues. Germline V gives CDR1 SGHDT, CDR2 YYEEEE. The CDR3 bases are TGTGCCAGCAGCTCAGATAGGGGGGGGAACTATGGCTACACCTTC. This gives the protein CASSSDRGGNYGYTF.

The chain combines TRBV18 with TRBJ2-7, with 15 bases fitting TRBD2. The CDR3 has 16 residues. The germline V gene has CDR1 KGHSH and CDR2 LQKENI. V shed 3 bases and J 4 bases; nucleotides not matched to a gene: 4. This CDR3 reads CASSPGLAGGRYEQYF. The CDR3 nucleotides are TGTGCCAGCTCACCGGGACTAGCGGGAGGTCGGTACGAGCAGTACTTC.

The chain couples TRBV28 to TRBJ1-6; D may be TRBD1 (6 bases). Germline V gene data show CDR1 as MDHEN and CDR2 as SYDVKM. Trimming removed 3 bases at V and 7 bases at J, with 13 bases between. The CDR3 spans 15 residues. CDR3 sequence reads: CASSFRGQGNSPLHF. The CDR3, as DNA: TGTGCCAGCAGTTTTAGAGGTCAGGGGAATTCACCCCTCCACTTT.

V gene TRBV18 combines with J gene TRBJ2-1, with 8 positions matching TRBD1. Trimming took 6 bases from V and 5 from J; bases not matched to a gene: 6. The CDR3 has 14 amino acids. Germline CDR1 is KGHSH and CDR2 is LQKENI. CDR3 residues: CASSQGALNNEQFF. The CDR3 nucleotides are TGTGCCAGCTCTCAGGGGGCTCTGAACAATGAGCAGTTCTTC.

In DNA form, the CDR3 reads TGTGCCAGCAGGTGGACTAGCGGAAGTCACAATGAGCAGTTCTTC. Translated, it gives CASRWTSGSHNEQFF. The chain recombines TRBV7-9 with TRBJ2-1; 10 nucleotides agree with TRBD2. Germline loops: CDR1 SEHNR, CDR2 FQNEAQ (reference sequence). V was clipped by 6 bases and J by 5 bases; unmatched bases: 7. This CDR3 is built from 15 residues.